The entry that follows covers one T cell receptor beta chain sequence. Germline is not matched at one junction end, which may reflect a read error. This sample includes further DNA sequences coding for the same CDR3. The repertoire was sequenced with immunoSEQ multiplex PCR; TCRdb's copy has only in-frame clones and lacks some. The table records approximately 79,000 clones, approximately 86% of them present only once. CDR3 size: 15 residues. From germline, CDR1 is SGHTA and CDR2 FQGNSA. These data belong to a study of OX40 agonist ivuxolimab in advanced cancers. The sequenced sample was CD4+ or CD8+ T cells sorted from blood, obtained in a trial of the OX40 agonist ivuxolimab. The TCR was taken from an adult with an advanced solid tumor such as melanoma, head and neck, liver or kidney cancer. The rearrangement uses TRBV7-2 and TRBJ1-1; D uncertain. DNA for the CDR3: TGTGCCAGCAGCTTAGCTTGGGGTATGAATACTGAAGCTTTCTTT. This sequence encodes CASSLAWGMNTEAFF.